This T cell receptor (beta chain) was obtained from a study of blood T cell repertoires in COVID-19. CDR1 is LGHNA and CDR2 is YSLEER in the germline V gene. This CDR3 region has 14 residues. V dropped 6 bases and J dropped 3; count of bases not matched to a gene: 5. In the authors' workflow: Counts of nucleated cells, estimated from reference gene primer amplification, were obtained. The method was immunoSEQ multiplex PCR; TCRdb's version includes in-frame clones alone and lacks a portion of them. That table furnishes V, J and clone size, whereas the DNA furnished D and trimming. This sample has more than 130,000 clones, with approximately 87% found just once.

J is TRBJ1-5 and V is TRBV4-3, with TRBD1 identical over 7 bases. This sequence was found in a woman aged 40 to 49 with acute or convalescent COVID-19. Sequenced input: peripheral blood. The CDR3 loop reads CASSMDRFNQPQHF. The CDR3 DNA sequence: TGCGCCAGCAGTATGGACAGGTTCAATCAGCCCCAGCATTTT.